This TCR beta chain comes out of a study of Graves' ophthalmopathy and Graves' hyperthyroidism. Whole-study findings and limits: Ophthalmopathy progression prediction by the model yielded a sensitivity of approximately 71% and a specificity of 72.22%.

Germline assignment: CDR1 LGHNA and CDR2 YNFKEQ. The CDR3 runs 14 residues. V lost 5 bases and J 4 bases, leaving 12 bases between the germline ends. Using RNA transcripts, the TCR beta CDR3 regions were amplified. A first-round RT-PCR used HTBI primers, followed by a second-round multiplex PCR. One entry per CDR3 protein results from TCRdb running MiXCR on the multiplex PCR reads. Of approximately 500,000 distinct CDR3 sequences listed, around an eighth are singletons. This clonotype showed up many times. Its antigen is unidentified. The TCR was taken from a young woman with Graves' ophthalmopathy. The sequenced sample was blood. This sequence joins TRBV4-2 and TRBJ1-5; D uncertain. The CDR3 loop is CASSRGNGNQPQHF. The CDR3 coding sequence is TGTGCCAGCAGCAGAGGAAATGGAAATCAGCCCCAGCATTTT.